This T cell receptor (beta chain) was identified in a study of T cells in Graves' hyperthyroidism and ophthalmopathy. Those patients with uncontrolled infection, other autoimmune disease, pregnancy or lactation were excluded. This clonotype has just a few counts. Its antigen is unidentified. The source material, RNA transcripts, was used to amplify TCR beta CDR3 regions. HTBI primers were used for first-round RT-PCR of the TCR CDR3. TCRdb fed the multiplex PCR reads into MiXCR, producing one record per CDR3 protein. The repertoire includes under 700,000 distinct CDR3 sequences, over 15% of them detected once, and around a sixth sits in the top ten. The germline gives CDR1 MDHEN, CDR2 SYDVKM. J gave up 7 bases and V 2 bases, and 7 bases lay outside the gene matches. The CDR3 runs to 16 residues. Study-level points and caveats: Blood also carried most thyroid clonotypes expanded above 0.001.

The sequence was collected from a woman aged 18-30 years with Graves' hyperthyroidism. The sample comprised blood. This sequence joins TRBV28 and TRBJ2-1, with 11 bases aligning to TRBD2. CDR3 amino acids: CASSLSTSGSSNEQFF. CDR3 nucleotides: TGTGCCAGCAGTTTAAGTACTAGCGGGAGTAGTAATGAGCAGTTCTTC.